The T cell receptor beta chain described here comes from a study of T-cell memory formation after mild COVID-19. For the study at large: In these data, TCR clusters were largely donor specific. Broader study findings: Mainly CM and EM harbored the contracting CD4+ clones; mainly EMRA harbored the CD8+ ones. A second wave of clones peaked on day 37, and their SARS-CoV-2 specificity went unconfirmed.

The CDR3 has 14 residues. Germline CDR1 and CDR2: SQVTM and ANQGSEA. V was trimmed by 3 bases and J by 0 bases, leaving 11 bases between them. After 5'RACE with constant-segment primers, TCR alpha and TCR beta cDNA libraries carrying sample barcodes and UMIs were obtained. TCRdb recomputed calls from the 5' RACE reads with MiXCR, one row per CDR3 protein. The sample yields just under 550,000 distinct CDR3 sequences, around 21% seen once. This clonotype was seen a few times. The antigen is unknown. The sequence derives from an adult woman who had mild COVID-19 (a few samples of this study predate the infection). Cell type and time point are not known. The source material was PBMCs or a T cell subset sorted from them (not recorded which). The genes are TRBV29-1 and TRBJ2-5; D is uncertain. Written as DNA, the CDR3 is TGCAGCGTTGAGGATCCTTCCTACCAAGAGACCCAGTACTTC. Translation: CSVEDPSYQETQYF.